These 13 T cell receptor beta chains share one sample of origin, sequenced in a study of blood T cell repertoires in COVID-19. Method: immunoSEQ multiplex PCR; TCRdb's copy keeps in-frame clones and lacks some. Seen here are around 260,000 clones, around 89% observed once, and the top ten hold around 0.8%. Sequences were obtained from peripheral blood. The source of these receptors is a man aged 30 to 45 with acute or convalescent COVID-19.

In its sample, this clone was seen a few times. This chain uses TRBV27 with TRBJ2-7; a weak D match, TRBD1 (5 bases). Trimming left V 2 bases short and J 4 bases short, with 6 bases between. This CDR3 region has 12 residues. Germline values: CDR1 MNHEY, CDR2 SMNVEV (reference sequence). The CDR3 is CASSLAGYEQYF. In DNA form, the CDR3 reads TGTGCCAGCAGTTTAGCAGGGTACGAGCAGTACTTC.

The J gene is TRBJ2-1, the V gene TRBV14, with D possibly TRBD2 on 6 matching bases. V lost 0 bases and J 10 bases, leaving 10 bases between the germline ends. The CDR3 sequence is 13 residues long. The germline CDR1 and CDR2 sequences are SGHDN and FVKESK. The CDR3 DNA sequence: TGTGCCAGCAGCCAAGAGGGGGGTTTGGAGCAGTTCTTC. Translating it yields CASSQEGGLEQFF.

The chain has TRBV19 and TRBJ2-7, with 7 bases aligning to TRBD1. The junction had 5 bases not matched to a gene; V was cut back by 6 bases and J by 0 bases. This CDR3 spans 14 amino acids. Germline lookup yields CDR1 LNHDA and CDR2 SQIVND (reference sequence). The DNA of the CDR3 is TGTGCCAGTAGAGAGAGGGGGCGCTCCTACGAGCAGTACTTC. It yields the protein CASRERGRSYEQYF.

The chain combines TRBV9 with TRBJ1-1, with D possibly being TRBD1 (5 bases). Germline V lookup: CDR1 SGDLS, CDR2 YYNGEE. The V end lost 4 bases, the J end lost 0 bases, and 13 bases lay between the germline ends. The CDR3 is 15 amino acids. In nucleotides, the CDR3 is TGTGCCAGCAGCTCGAGCCCAGGGATGAACACTGAAGCTTTCTTT. Protein product: CASSSSPGMNTEAFF.

The chain has TRBV15 and TRBJ1-4, with D unclear. The CDR3 covers 15 residues. CDR1 and CDR2 (germline): LNHNV, YYDKDF (reference sequence). The V end was cut by 0 bases, the J end by 9 bases, with 14 bases between. The CDR3 sequence is CATSRDTGSRKKLFF. CDR3 nucleotides: TGTGCCACCAGCAGAGATACGGGGTCCAGGAAAAAACTGTTTTTT.

This chain uses TRBV25-1 with TRBJ2-1; no clear D gene. V lost 5 bases and J lost 4, with 3 bases in between. The length of the CDR3 is 11 residues. Germline values: CDR1 MGHDK, CDR2 SYGVNS. The CDR3, as DNA: TGTGCCAGCAGTCCGTACAATGAGCAGTTCTTC. It codes for CASSPYNEQFF. The whole variable domain, remainder taken from reference TRBV25-1 and TRBJ2-1, is EADIYQTPRYLVIGTGKKITLECSQTMGHDKMYWYQQDPGMELHLIHYSYGVNSTEKGDLSSESTVSRIRTEHFPLTLESARPSHTSQYLCASSPYNEQFFGPGTRLTVL.

The V and J genes are TRBV2 and TRBJ2-3; a weak D match, TRBD2 (5 bases). V was pared by 3 bases and J by 2 bases, with 15 bases between. The CDR3 contains 16 residues. Germline V CDR1 and CDR2: SNHLY, FYNNEI. The CDR3 loop is CASSDVAEDYTDTQYF. The CDR3 DNA reads as TGTGCCAGCAGTGACGTGGCGGAAGACTACACAGATACGCAGTATTTT.

To note about this clone: Distinct nucleotide sequences in the sample also encode this CDR3. The genes are TRBV3-1 (or the pseudogene TRBV3-2) and TRBJ2-3, with TRBD2 identical over 7 bases. CDR1 is LGHDT and CDR2 is YNNKEL in the germline V gene (reference sequence). V shed 4 bases and J 1 base; nucleotides not matched to a gene: 2. The CDR3 is 14 amino acids. The CDR3 is CASSRSGGTDTQYF. For the CDR3, the DNA is TGTGCCAGCAGCCGGAGCGGGGGCACAGATACGCAGTATTTT.

This clone has a handful of counts. The chain recombines TRBV18 with TRBJ2-5; 7 bases match TRBD1. There are 15 residues in the CDR3. In germline, CDR1 is KGHSH, CDR2 LQKENI. J was trimmed by 1 base and V by 4 bases; bases with no gene match: 6. For the CDR3, the DNA is TGTGCCAGCTCACTCTCGGGGACAGCCCAAGAGACCCAGTACTTC. Encoded protein: CASSLSGTAQETQYF.

This rearrangement joins TRBV27 to TRBJ2-7, with D possibly matching TRBD2 (5 bases). Germline CDR1 reads MNHEY; CDR2 reads SMNVEV (reference sequence). Between the trimmed V and J ends, which lost 5 bases and 4 bases, there was a span of 15 bases. CDR3 size: 14 residues. The CDR3: CASSRPGYPYEQYF. In DNA form, the CDR3 reads TGTGCCAGCAGTCGGCCGGGATATCCTTACGAGCAGTACTTC.

Concerning this clone: The sample holds other DNA sequences that translate to the same CDR3. The CDR3 DNA reads TGTGCCAGCAGTTCCGGGACTAGCGGCTACAATGAGCAGTTCTTC. Residues: CASSSGTSGYNEQFF. The chain recombines TRBV27 with TRBJ2-1, with 11 nucleotides matching TRBD2. V lost 4 bases, J lost 3 bases, and 2 bases stayed unmatched. The CDR3 runs to 15 residues. Germline lookup yields CDR1 MNHEY and CDR2 SMNVEV (reference sequence).

This clone is deemed medium-sized. V usage is TRBV11-2 and J usage is TRBJ1-1; 10 bases fit TRBD1. Germline V lookup: CDR1 SGHAT, CDR2 FQNNGV. V dropped 0 bases and J dropped 10; count of bases not matched to a gene: 5. The length of the CDR3 is 14 residues. The CDR3 nucleotides read TGTGCCAGCAGCTTAGAGGGGACAGGGGCGGGAGCTTTCTTT. Protein: CASSLEGTGAGAFF.

The V and J genes are TRBV10-2 and TRBJ1-5; 7 positions match TRBD1. The germline CDR1 and CDR2 sequences are WSHSY and SAAADI. The CDR3 covers 17 residues. Unmatched junction bases numbered 11, after V lost 6 bases and J lost 0 bases. In DNA, the CDR3 is TGCGCCAGCAGCTTGGGGACAGAAATTGATAGCAATCAGCCCCAGCATTTT. This encodes CASSLGTEIDSNQPQHF.